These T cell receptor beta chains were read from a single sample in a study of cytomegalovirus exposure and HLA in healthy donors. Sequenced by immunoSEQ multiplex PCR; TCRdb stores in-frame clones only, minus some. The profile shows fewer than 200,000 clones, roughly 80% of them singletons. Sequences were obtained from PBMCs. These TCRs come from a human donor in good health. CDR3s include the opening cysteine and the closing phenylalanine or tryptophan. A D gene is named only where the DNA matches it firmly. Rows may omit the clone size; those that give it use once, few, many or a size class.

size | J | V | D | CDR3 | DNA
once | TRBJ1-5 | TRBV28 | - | CASTPLGTPSNQPQHF | TGTGCCAGCACCCCCCTCGGGACTCCGAGCAATCAGCCCCAGCATTTT
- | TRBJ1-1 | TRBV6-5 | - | CASKGGPPEAFF | TGTGCCAGCAAGGGAGGGCCCCCTGAAGCTTTCTTT
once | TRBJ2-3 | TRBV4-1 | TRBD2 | CASSQEPGLAATDTQYF | TGCGCCAGCAGCCAAGAGCCCGGACTAGCGGCAACAGATACGCAGTATTTT
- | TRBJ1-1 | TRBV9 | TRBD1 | CASSGAGTGGAAFF | TGTGCCAGCAGCGGAGCCGGGACAGGGGGAGCAGCTTTCTTT
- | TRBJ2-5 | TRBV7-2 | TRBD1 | CASSFDRGQETQYF | TGTGCCAGCAGCTTCGACAGGGGGCAAGAGACCCAGTACTTC
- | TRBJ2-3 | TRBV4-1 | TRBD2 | CASSHQLGGGTDTQYF | TGCGCCAGCAGCCATCAGCTTGGGGGGGGCACAGATACGCAGTATTTT
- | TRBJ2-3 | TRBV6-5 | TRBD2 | CASRGGLAGTDTQYF | TGTGCCAGTCGGGGAGGACTAGCGGGGACAGATACGCAGTATTTT
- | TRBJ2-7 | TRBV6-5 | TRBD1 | CASSFRQGIYEQYF | TGTGCCAGCAGTTTCCGACAGGGGATTTACGAGCAGTACTTC
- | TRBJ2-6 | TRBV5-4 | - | CASSPLPGANVLTF | TGTGCCAGCAGTCCCCTACCTGGGGCCAACGTCCTGACTTTC
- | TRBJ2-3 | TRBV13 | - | CASSLGGVADTQYF | TGTGCCAGCAGCTTAGGAGGGGTGGCGGATACGCAGTATTTT
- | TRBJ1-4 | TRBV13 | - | CASSESTPARVVANEKLFF | TGTGCCAGCAGCGAATCAACCCCAGCGAGGGTTGTAGCTAATGAAAAACTGTTTTTT
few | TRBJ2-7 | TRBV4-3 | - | CASSHHTGEQYF | TGCGCCAGCAGCCATCATACGGGTGAGCAGTACTTC
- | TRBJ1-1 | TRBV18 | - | CASSPVEMNTEAFF | TGTGCCAGCTCACCAGTGGAGATGAACACTGAAGCTTTCTTT
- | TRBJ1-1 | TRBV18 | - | CASSPRGDMNTEAFF | TGTGCCAGCTCACCAAGGGGTGACATGAACACTGAAGCTTTCTTT
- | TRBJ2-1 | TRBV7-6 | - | CASSLRTENNEQFF | TGTGCCAGCAGCCTAAGGACAGAAAACAATGAGCAGTTCTTC
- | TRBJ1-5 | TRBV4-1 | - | CASSPQPGNLNQPQHF | TGCGCCAGCAGCCCACAGCCGGGGAACCTCAATCAGCCCCAGCATTTT
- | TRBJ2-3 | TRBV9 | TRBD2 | CASSPKPSGATDTQYF | TGTGCCAGCAGCCCCAAACCCAGCGGGGCGACAGATACGCAGTATTTT
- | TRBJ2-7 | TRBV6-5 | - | CASRRGGSLYF | TGTGCCAGCAGGCGTGGTGGGAGCCTGTACTTC
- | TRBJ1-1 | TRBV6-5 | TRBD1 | CASRNGDRENTEAFF | TGTGCCAGCAGGAACGGGGACAGGGAGAACACTGAAGCTTTCTTT
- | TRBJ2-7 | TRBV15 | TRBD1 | CATSDRDSYEQYF | TGTGCCACCTCCGACAGGGACTCCTACGAGCAGTACTTC
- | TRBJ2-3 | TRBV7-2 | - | CASSLASQGSTDTQYF | TGTGCCAGCAGCTTAGCGAGCCAGGGGAGCACAGATACGCAGTATTTT
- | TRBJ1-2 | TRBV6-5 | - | CASSADRSNYGYTF | TGTGCCAGCAGTGCGGACAGATCTAACTATGGCTACACCTTC
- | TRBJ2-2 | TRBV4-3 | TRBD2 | CASSQEQRGGRELFF | TGCGCCAGCAGCCAAGAACAGCGGGGGGGGAGGGAGCTGTTTTTT
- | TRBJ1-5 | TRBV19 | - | CASSPQGHQPQHF | TGTGCCAGTAGTCCCCAGGGGCATCAGCCCCAGCATTTT
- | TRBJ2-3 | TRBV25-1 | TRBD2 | CASSGSGLAGSDTQYF | TGTGCCAGCAGTGGATCGGGACTAGCGGGGTCAGATACGCAGTATTTT
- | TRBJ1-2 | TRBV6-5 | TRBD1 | CASREDRDLGYTF | TGTGCCAGCAGAGAGGACAGGGACCTGGGCTACACCTTC
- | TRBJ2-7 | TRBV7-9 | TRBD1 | CASSLVGQGNYEQYF | TGTGCCAGCAGCTTAGTAGGACAGGGAAACTACGAGCAGTACTTC
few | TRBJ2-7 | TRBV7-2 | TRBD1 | CASSGTVSSYEQYF | TGTGCCAGCAGTGGGACAGTTAGCTCCTACGAGCAGTACTTC
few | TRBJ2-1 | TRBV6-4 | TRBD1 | CASSEGTDNNEQFF | TGTGCCAGCAGTGAAGGGACAGATAACAATGAGCAGTTCTTC
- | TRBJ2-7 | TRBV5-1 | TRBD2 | CASSLGGGGYEQYF | TGCGCCAGCAGCTTGGGCGGGGGTGGCTACGAGCAGTACTTC
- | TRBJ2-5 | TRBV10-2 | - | CASSGVEGRLRETQYF | TGCGCCAGCAGTGGAGTGGAGGGGCGCTTAAGGGAGACCCAGTACTTC
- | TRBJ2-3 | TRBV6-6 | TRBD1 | CASRDRDGPDTQYF | TGTGCCAGTCGTGACAGGGATGGCCCAGATACGCAGTATTTT
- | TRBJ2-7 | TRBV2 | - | CASSVGGALYEQYF | TGTGCCAGCAGTGTCGGCGGGGCGCTATACGAGCAGTACTTC
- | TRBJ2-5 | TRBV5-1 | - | CASSLEGVTETQYF | TGCGCCAGCAGCTTGGAGGGGGTTACTGAGACCCAGTACTTC
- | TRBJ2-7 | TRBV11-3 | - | CASSLLQGLTEQYF | TGTGCCAGCAGCTTACTACAGGGTCTTACCGAGCAGTACTTC
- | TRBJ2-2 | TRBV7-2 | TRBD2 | CASSLGRRGGPTGELFF | TGTGCCAGCAGCTTAGGCAGGCGGGGGGGCCCCACCGGGGAGCTGTTTTTT
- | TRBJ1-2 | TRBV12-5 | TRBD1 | CASGLRPGQGYGYTF | TGTGCTAGTGGTTTACGTCCGGGACAGGGGTATGGCTACACCTTC
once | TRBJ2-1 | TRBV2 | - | CASSQLMSSYNEQFF | TGTGCCAGCAGTCAACTGATGAGCTCCTACAATGAGCAGTTCTTC
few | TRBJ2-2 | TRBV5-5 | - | CASSLTPTDFGELFF | TGTGCCAGCAGCCTAACCCCGACAGACTTCGGGGAGCTGTTTTTT
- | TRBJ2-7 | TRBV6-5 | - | CASSYSSGPYEQYF | TGTGCCAGCAGTTACTCAAGCGGACCCTACGAGCAGTACTTC
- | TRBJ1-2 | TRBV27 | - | CASSSTPHQDYGYTF | TGTGCCAGCAGTTCGACCCCCCACCAGGACTATGGCTACACCTTC
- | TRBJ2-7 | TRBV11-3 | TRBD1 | CASSLLATGGDEQYF | TGTGCCAGCAGCTTATTGGCGACAGGGGGTGACGAGCAGTACTTC
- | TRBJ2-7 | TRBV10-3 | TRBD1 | CAISFYRDRSSYEQYF | TGTGCCATCAGCTTCTACCGGGACAGAAGCTCCTACGAGCAGTACTTC
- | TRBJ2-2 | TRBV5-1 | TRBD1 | CASSSGQGTGELFF | TGCGCCAGCAGCTCGGGACAGGGCACCGGGGAGCTGTTTTTT
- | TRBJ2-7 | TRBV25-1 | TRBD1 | CASKSGQDYEQYF | TGTGCCAGCAAAAGCGGACAGGACTACGAGCAGTACTTC
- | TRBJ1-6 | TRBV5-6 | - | CASSLDSGYSAPLHF | TGTGCCAGCAGCTTGGATTCGGGGTATTCGGCACCCCTCCACTTT
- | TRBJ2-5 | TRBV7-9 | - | CASSESLRETQYF | TGTGCCAGCAGCGAATCACTTCGGGAGACCCAGTACTTC
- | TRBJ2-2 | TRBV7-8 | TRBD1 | CASSPDRVGGELFF | TGTGCCAGCAGCCCGGACAGGGTCGGCGGGGAGCTGTTTTTT
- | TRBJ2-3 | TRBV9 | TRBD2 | CASSGERGGSTDTQYF | TGTGCCAGCAGCGGTGAGCGGGGGGGCAGCACAGATACGCAGTATTTT
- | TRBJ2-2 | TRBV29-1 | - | CSVVRQTNTGELFF | TGCAGCGTTGTAAGACAGACGAACACCGGGGAGCTGTTTTTT
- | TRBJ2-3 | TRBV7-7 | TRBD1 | CASSPGQGTDTQYF | TGTGCCAGCAGCCCCGGACAGGGAACAGATACGCAGTATTTT
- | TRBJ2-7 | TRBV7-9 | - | CASSPSAGATYEQYF | TGTGCCAGCAGCCCGAGTGCGGGGGCTACCTACGAGCAGTACTTC